Presented here are 6 T cell receptor beta chains from one specimen sequenced in a study of identical twins. TCRdb recomputed calls from the 5' RACE reads with MiXCR, one row per CDR3 protein. The sample records over 200,000 distinct CDR3 sequences, over 9.5% being singletons. The source material was memory T cells sorted from blood. The receptors shown here come from a man between 50 and 59 years old in good health.

This clonotype was observed a few times. The V call is TRBV5-1, the J call TRBJ1-1, with D unclear. The V gene lost 1 base and the J gene lost 2 bases, with 12 bases spanning the gap. CDR1 and CDR2 (germline): SGHRS, YFSETQ. This CDR3 is 15 amino acids long. The CDR3 here is CASSLSASQNTEAFF. The CDR3 nucleotides read TGCGCCAGCAGCTTGTCCGCAAGCCAAAACACTGAAGCTTTCTTT.

J is TRBJ1-1 and V is TRBV29-1; D is ambiguous. The germline CDR1 and CDR2 sequences are SQVTM and ANQGSEA. The CDR3 sequence is 13 residues long. Trimming shortened V by 7 bases and J by 3 bases, and 15 bases separated the two germline ends. CDR3 DNA sequence: TGCAGCGCGTCAGGCAGCCAGGACACTGAAGCTTTCTTT. It yields the protein CSASGSQDTEAFF.

The chain links TRBV24-1 to TRBJ2-7; possible D gene TRBD2, 5 bases. This CDR3 comprises 15 residues. The germline CDR1 and CDR2 sequences are KGHDR and SFDVKD. V lost 2 bases, J lost 3 bases, and 13 bases lay in between. The CDR3 spells CATSDSSGLIYEQYF. The CDR3 DNA follows: TGTGCCACCAGTGATTCTTCCGGACTTATCTACGAGCAGTACTTC.

The chain links TRBV27 to TRBJ2-2; D is unresolved. In germline, CDR1 is MNHEY, CDR2 SMNVEV (reference sequence). The ends were cut back, 1 base at V and 4 bases at J, with 4 bases in the middle. The CDR3 has 13 residues. The DNA for the CDR3 is TGTGCCAGCAGTTTATATTCCACCGGGGAGCTGTTTTTT. Translating it yields CASSLYSTGELFF.

Only a few counts were recorded for this clonotype. V gene TRBV29-1 combines with J gene TRBJ2-5; the match to TRBD2 covers 8 bases. The J segment lost 5 bases and the V segment lost 4 bases, leaving 6 bases of the junction unmatched. Germline V gene lookup returns CDR1 SQVTM and CDR2 ANQGSEA. This CDR3 comprises 13 residues. The CDR3 region has the DNA TGCAGCGTTGCGCCGGGAGGGAAGGAGACCCAGTACTTC. It yields the protein CSVAPGGKETQYF.

This clonotype was seen repeatedly, ten times or more. The chain links TRBV20-1 to TRBJ2-3; 11 bases are a match to TRBD2. CDR1 and CDR2 from the germline V gene are DFQATT and SNEGSKA (reference sequence). The V and J ends lost 1 base and 2 bases, in that order; junction bases with no gene match: 8. The CDR3 covers 17 residues. The CDR3 region is CSARGGLAGRNTDTQYF. CDR3 in DNA: TGCAGTGCTAGAGGTGGACTAGCGGGTCGTAACACAGATACGCAGTATTTT.